A single sample gave rise to the 22 T cell receptor beta chains below, sequenced in a study of blood T cell repertoires in COVID-19 (TCRdb year 2020). The library was generated by the immunoSEQ multiplex PCR assay. TCRdb took this table from immuneACCESS and kept in-frame rearrangements with V and J called. Such tables lack part of the clones; where checked against another copy, unresolved V genes explain under half of the gap, and the rest is unexplained. This sample is represented by fewer than 200,000 clones; 84% of them were singletons. Together, the top ten hold about 3.3% of the sample. The sequenced sample consisted of PBMCs or T cells enriched from blood (not recorded which). Receptor source: a woman between 25 and 40 years old who had been exposed to COVID-19.

The chain couples TRBV13 to TRBJ1-4; the D gene is possibly TRBD1 (6 bases). Germline assignment: CDR1 PRHDT and CDR2 FYEKMQ (reference sequence). The CDR3 totals 15 residues. Trimming left V 6 bases short and J 7 bases short, with 18 bases between. CDR3 residues: CASRRQAGSSEKLFF. The CDR3 region has the DNA TGTGCCAGCAGAAGACAGGCTGGCTCGAGTGAAAAACTGTTTTTT.

The rearrangement uses TRBV7-2 and TRBJ2-7; the match to TRBD2 covers 9 bases. The V gene's germline CDR1 is SGHTA and CDR2 FQGNSA. The CDR3 is made up of 15 amino acids. The J segment lost 3 bases and the V segment lost 2 bases, leaving 5 bases of the junction unmatched. DNA of the CDR3: TGTGCCAGCAGCTTAACGAGCGGGGGGTTCTACGAGCAGTACTTC. Translated: CASSLTSGGFYEQYF.

CDR3 bases: TGTGCCAGTAGTATGCAACCCCAGAGCAATCAGCCCCAGCATTTT. This translates into CASSMQPQSNQPQHF. V gene TRBV19 combines with J gene TRBJ1-5; D is undetermined. The CDR3 extends over 15 amino acids. In germline, CDR1 is LNHDA, CDR2 SQIVND (reference sequence). Trimming left V 3 bases short and J 1 base short, with 10 bases between.

DNA of the CDR3: TGTGCCAGTAGTATCTTCGGTAGTATCCCGCCAACTGAAGCTTTCTTT. It specifies CASSIFGSIPPTEAFF. The gene calls are TRBV19 and TRBJ1-1; D is uncertain. The CDR3 has 16 amino acids. Trimming pared 3 bases from V and 5 bases from J, leaving 19 bases between. CDR1 LNHDA and CDR2 SQIVND come from the germline V gene (reference sequence).

The J gene is TRBJ2-3, the V gene TRBV12-3 or TRBV12-4; no definite D call. This CDR3 contains 13 residues. V shed 8 bases and J shed 0 bases, with 9 bases lying between them. The CDR3 bases are TGTGCCAGCGTTGAGGCCAGCACAGATACGCAGTATTTT. Residues: CASVEASTDTQYF.

CDR3 in amino acids: CAWMGGDYNYEQYF. The CDR3 nucleotides read TGTGCCTGGATGGGGGGGGACTACAACTACGAGCAGTACTTC. The chain joins TRBV30 to TRBJ2-7, with TRBD2 matching 7 bases. The CDR3 runs to 14 residues. Germline V gene sequence: CDR1 GTSNPN, CDR2 SVGIG (reference sequence). Trimming at V came to 4 bases and at J to 3 bases, leaving 9 bases not matched to a gene.

This chain uses TRBV5-5 with TRBJ1-2, with D perhaps matching TRBD1 (6 bases). This CDR3 is 16 amino acids long. Trimming left V 2 bases short and J 0 bases short, with 14 bases between. Germline lookup yields CDR1 SGHKS and CDR2 YYEKEE (reference sequence). The CDR3 protein is CASSLTRGKTNYGYTF. As DNA, the CDR3 is TGTGCCAGCAGCTTAACAAGGGGGAAGACTAACTATGGCTACACCTTC.

The V gene is TRBV3-1 (or the pseudogene TRBV3-2), the J gene TRBJ2-7; no clear D. This CDR3 contains 12 residues. Trimming took 4 bases from V and 0 from J, leaving 4 bases between them. The germline gives CDR1 LGHDT, CDR2 YNNKEL (reference sequence). The CDR3 loop reads CASSRYSYEQYF. CDR3 sequence (DNA): TGTGCCAGCAGCCGCTACTCCTACGAGCAGTACTTC.

The rearrangement joins TRBV9 to TRBJ1-1; the match to TRBD1 covers 7 bases. CDR3 length equals 13 residues. Germline CDR1 is SGDLS and CDR2 is YYNGEE. After removal of 3 bases from V and 7 bases from J, the junction contained 6 bases not matched to a gene. The CDR3 DNA sequence: TGTGCCAGCAGCGAGAAGGGGGCCCGTGAAGCTTTCTTT. This translates into CASSEKGAREAFF.

The chain has TRBV5-1 and TRBJ2-1; TRBD1 aligns across 7 bases. Losses at the gene ends were 0 bases for V and 3 bases for J; bases not matched to a gene: 3. This CDR3 has 15 residues. CDR1 and CDR2 from the germline V gene are SGHRS and YFSETQ. Here the CDR3 DNA reads TGCGCCAGCAGCTTGGTGGGACAGCTCTACAATGAGCAGTTCTTC. Translation gives CASSLVGQLYNEQFF. Full variable domain (rest looked up from reference TRBV5-1 and TRBJ2-1): KAGVTQTPRYLIKTRGQQVTLSCSPISGHRSVSWYQQTPGQGLQFLFEYFSETQRNKGNFPGRFSGRQFSNSRSEMNVSTLELGDSALYLCASSLVGQLYNEQFFGPGTRLTVL.

The chain carries TRBV5-1 and TRBJ2-1; 14 bases match TRBD2. The germline gives CDR1 SGHRS, CDR2 YFSETQ. The trim removed 3 bases at V and 5 bases at J, leaving 13 bases unmatched. The CDR3 runs to 19 residues. Here the CDR3 DNA reads TGCGCCAGCAGCTGGGGGAGGACTAGCGGGGGGCCCCTGCACAATGAGCAGTTCTTC. This codes for CASSWGRTSGGPLHNEQFF. The entire variable domain, with the rest obtained from reference TRBV5-1 and TRBJ2-1, is as follows: KAGVTQTPRYLIKTRGQQVTLSCSPISGHRSVSWYQQTPGQGLQFLFEYFSETQRNKGNFPGRFSGRQFSNSRSEMNVSTLELGDSALYLCASSWGRTSGGPLHNEQFFGPGTRLTVL.

This clone was counted a single time. The chain links TRBV6-5 to TRBJ2-7; D is undetermined. V was cut by 1 base and J by 0 bases, with 10 bases left in between. Germline-derived CDR1 and CDR2 are MNHEY and SVGAGI. This CDR3 region has 15 residues. CDR3 sequence (DNA): TGTGCCAGCAGTTACTTGAGTAGTAACTCCTACGAGCAGTACTTC. Its protein product is CASSYLSSNSYEQYF.

This sequence joins TRBV28 and TRBJ1-2; 7 bases are shared with TRBD1. Germline V CDR1 and CDR2: MDHEN, SYDVKM. Trimming took 5 bases from V and 9 from J; bases not matched to a gene: 9. This CDR3 comprises 13 residues. In DNA form, the CDR3 reads TGTGCCAGCAGTACAGGAGACAGGGACCGCTACACCTTC. Its translation: CASSTGDRDRYTF.

This sequence joins TRBV5-1 and TRBJ1-2; the D gene is possibly TRBD1 (6 bases). Germline V lookup: CDR1 SGHRS, CDR2 YFSETQ. The CDR3 runs 13 residues. V was trimmed by 3 bases and J by 1 base, leaving 7 bases between them. The CDR3 coding sequence is TGCGCCAGCAGCTCAGGGGTTAACTATGGCTACACCTTC. Amino acid sequence: CASSSGVNYGYTF.

The J gene is TRBJ1-2, the V gene TRBV6-4; TRBD1 matches 9 bases. CDR1 is MRHNA and CDR2 is SNTAGT in the germline V gene. V was clipped by 6 bases and J by 8 bases; unmatched bases: 16. The CDR3 is made up of 16 amino acids. The CDR3 DNA sequence: TGTGCCAGCAGCCCTGTTTCGGGACAGGGTTTGTTCGGCTACACCTTC. It yields the protein CASSPVSGQGLFGYTF.

V gene TRBV7-9 combines with J gene TRBJ2-5; 11 bases map to TRBD2. Germline V gene data show CDR1 as SEHNR and CDR2 as FQNEAQ (reference sequence). J lost 5 bases, V lost 3 bases, and 8 bases had no gene match. The CDR3 is 16 residues long. The CDR3 is CASSLVAGGPGETQYF. The CDR3 bases are TGTGCCAGCAGCTTGGTAGCGGGGGGGCCTGGTGAGACCCAGTACTTC. The variable domain in full, with the rest retrieved from reference TRBV7-9 and TRBJ2-5, is DTGVSQNPRHKITKRGQNVTFRCDPISEHNRLYWYRQTLGQGPEFLTYFQNEAQLEKSRLLSDRFSAERPKGSFSTLEIQRTEQGDSAMYLCASSLVAGGPGETQYFGPGTRLLVL.

V gene TRBV19 combines with J gene TRBJ1-1; the match to TRBD1 covers 8 bases. This CDR3 has 16 amino acids. The germline CDR1 and CDR2 sequences are LNHDA and SQIVND (reference sequence). Trimming took 7 bases from V and 0 from J; bases not matched to a gene: 10. CDR3 sequence: CASIRTGPGMNTEAFF. CDR3 DNA sequence: TGTGCCAGTATAAGGACAGGGCCAGGTATGAACACTGAAGCTTTCTTT.

The chain uses TRBV12-3 or TRBV12-4 and TRBJ2-5, with D unresolved. Trimming took off 3 bases at V and 3 bases at J, with 8 bases between the two ends. This CDR3 has 13 amino acids. CDR3 coding DNA: TGTGCCAGCAGTTTGTACGAGAAAGAGACCCAGTACTTC. Protein sequence: CASSLYEKETQYF.

The genes are TRBV4-3 and TRBJ1-2; 7 bases are a match to TRBD1. This CDR3 region has 16 residues. Trimming removed 3 bases from V and 7 bases from J; junction bases left unmatched: 14. Germline CDR1 reads LGHNA; CDR2 reads YSLEER. CDR3 sequence: CASSQEVDRSWGGYTF. CDR3 sequence (DNA): TGCGCCAGCAGCCAGGAAGTGGACAGGTCCTGGGGTGGCTACACCTTC.

This clone turned up a few times. The chain uses TRBV18 and TRBJ1-6; TRBD1 matches at 10 bases. The CDR3 runs 17 residues. The junction had 9 bases not matched to a gene; V was cut back by 3 bases and J by 7 bases. The germline CDR1 and CDR2 sequences are KGHSH and LQKENI. The CDR3 is CASSPFGTGVGNSPLHF. The CDR3 DNA is TGTGCCAGCTCACCCTTTGGGACAGGGGTGGGCAATTCACCCCTCCACTTT. The full variable domain, completed using reference TRBV18 and TRBJ1-6, is NAGVMQNPRHLVRRRGQEARLRCSPMKGHSHVYWYRQLPEEGLKFMVYLQKENIIDESGMPKERFSAEFPKEGPSILRIQQVVRGDSAAYFCASSPFGTGVGNSPLHFGNGTRLTVT.

The chain links TRBV27 to TRBJ1-1; 11 bases are a match to TRBD1. CDR3 length: 15 amino acids. The V segment lost 7 bases and the J segment 4 bases; nucleotides outside the gene matches: 8. The germline gives CDR1 MNHEY, CDR2 SMNVEV (reference sequence). The CDR3 spells CASTHSGTGGTEAFF. The DNA for the CDR3 is TGTGCCAGCACACACTCCGGGACAGGGGGCACTGAAGCTTTCTTT.

This clone came up once. The chain carries TRBV10-1 and TRBJ1-2; 8 bases fit TRBD1. Germline lookup yields CDR1 WNHNN and CDR2 SYGVQD (reference sequence). Losses at the gene ends were 9 bases for V and 6 bases for J; bases not matched to a gene: 15. The CDR3 contains 15 residues. The CDR3 DNA reads TGCGCCAGTTGGGTAGGTCGGCAGGGGGCTGATGGCTACACCTTC. This translates into CASWVGRQGADGYTF.